One and the same sample provided the 10 T cell receptor beta chains below, sequenced in a study of blood T cells in healthy people across ages. Next came a second PCR, run for about 6 to 12 cycles, which used a sample-barcoded 5' primer along with a J-beta primer mix. MiXCR, run by TCRdb on the 5' RACE reads, gives a single entry per CDR3 protein. Of 850,000 or so distinct CDR3 sequences in the sample, under 30% were seen once. The specimen was blood. The source is a woman older than 75 in good health.

There are a few counts of this clonotype. The gene calls are TRBV28 and TRBJ1-1; D gene uncertain. V lost 5 bases and J 8 bases, leaving 12 bases between the germline ends. This CDR3 spans 12 amino acids. CDR1 is MDHEN and CDR2 is SYDVKM in the germline V gene. The CDR3 spells CASSQPLGEAFF. The CDR3 DNA reads TGTGCCAGCAGTCAACCCCTCGGGGAAGCTTTCTTT.

This chain joins TRBV4-1 and TRBJ1-5; unclear D gene. CDR1 is MGHRA, CDR2 YSYEKL, per germline. This CDR3 region has 17 residues. Trimming stripped 0 bases from V and 0 bases from J, with 12 bases between. The CDR3 loop is CASSQDGNSYSNQPQHF. CDR3 sequence (DNA): TGCGCCAGCAGCCAAGACGGGAACAGTTATAGCAATCAGCCCCAGCATTTT.

This clonotype was seen more than once but under ten times. The chain uses TRBV4-3 and TRBJ2-2; no clear D gene. CDR1 and CDR2 from the germline V gene are LGHNA and YSLEER. The CDR3 has 15 residues. Deletions cut 5 bases from V and 5 bases from J, with 15 bases between. The CDR3 loop is CASSKLGRATGELFF. CDR3 nucleotides: TGCGCCAGCAGCAAACTCGGCAGAGCTACCGGGGAGCTGTTTTTT.

This clonotype was seen only once. No conserved phenylalanine or tryptophan is present at the end of the CDR3, so a read error is the likely explanation. The V gene is TRBV29-1, the J gene TRBJ2-5, with 13 bases fitting TRBD2. The V gene end was trimmed by 7 bases and the J gene end by 11 bases; junction bases not matched to a gene: 4. Germline-derived CDR1 and CDR2 are SQVTM and ANQGSEA. This CDR3 spans 11 amino acids. CDR3 sequence (DNA): TGCAGCGCCGGGACTAGCGGGGAGCAGTACTGC. It codes for CSAGTSGEQYC.

In this sample, this clonotype turned up many times. The V call is TRBV27, the J call TRBJ1-2; TRBD1 agrees at 10 bases. Losses at the gene ends were 3 bases for V and 5 bases for J; bases not matched to a gene: 3. The CDR3 is made up of 14 amino acids. The germline V gene has CDR1 MNHEY and CDR2 SMNVEV (reference sequence). The CDR3 here is CASSFRQGAYGYTF. DNA for the CDR3: TGTGCCAGCAGTTTCCGACAGGGGGCTTATGGCTACACCTTC.

With regard to this clonotype: Since a much larger clone is just one base distant, this may be a read error. This rearrangement joins TRBV7-9 to TRBJ2-6; D is perhaps TRBD1 or TRBD2 (5 bases each). CDR3 length equals 18 residues. From germline, CDR1 is SEHNR and CDR2 FQNEAQ (reference sequence). The CDR3 coding sequence is TGTGCCAGCAGCTTAGCTGCCCAGGGTAGGACTGGGGCCAACGTCCGGACTTTC. Its protein is CASSLAAQGRTGANVRTF. Full variable domain (rest looked up from reference TRBV7-9 and TRBJ2-6): DTGVSQNPRHKITKRGQNVTFRCDPISEHNRLYWYRQTLGQGPEFLTYFQNEAQLEKSRLLSDRFSAERPKGSFSTLEIQRTEQGDSAMYLCASSLAAQGRTGANVRTFGAGSRLTVL.

In its sample, this clonotype was seen a few times. The chain carries TRBV28 and TRBJ1-2, with no clear D. Trimming left V 3 bases short and J 8 bases short, with 10 bases between. The germline gives CDR1 MDHEN, CDR2 SYDVKM. The CDR3 consists of 12 residues. CDR3 bases: TGTGCCAGCAGTTTCGGGGTGGGAGGCTACACCTTC. Translating it yields CASSFGVGGYTF.

This clonotype has ten or more counts. The V and J genes are TRBV5-1 and TRBJ2-1; the D gene is possibly TRBD2 (6 bases). In germline, CDR1 is SGHRS, CDR2 YFSETQ. V was pared by 4 bases and J by 8 bases, with 19 bases between. The CDR3 extends over 15 amino acids. CDR3 amino acids: CASSPMGLGVDEQFF. CDR3 in DNA: TGCGCCAGCAGCCCTATGGGACTTGGAGTGGATGAGCAGTTCTTC.

The rearrangement joins TRBV12-3 or TRBV12-4 to TRBJ2-3; D gene ambiguous. CDR3 length: 14 amino acids. V was pared by 6 bases and J by 4 bases, with 14 bases between. CDR3 nucleotides: TGTGCCAGCAGCGGTGGGGTGAGTGCAGATACGCAGTATTTT. Translated: CASSGGVSADTQYF.

This clonotype was observed a few times. The chain uses TRBV20-1 and TRBJ1-1; perhaps TRBD1 as D (5 bases). Germline values: CDR1 DFQATT, CDR2 SNEGSKA (reference sequence). V lost 5 bases and J lost 3, with 13 bases in between. The CDR3 is 13 residues long. The DNA of the CDR3 is TGCAGTGCTGCGGACGGGACCTACACTGAAGCTTTCTTT. Its protein product is CSAADGTYTEAFF.